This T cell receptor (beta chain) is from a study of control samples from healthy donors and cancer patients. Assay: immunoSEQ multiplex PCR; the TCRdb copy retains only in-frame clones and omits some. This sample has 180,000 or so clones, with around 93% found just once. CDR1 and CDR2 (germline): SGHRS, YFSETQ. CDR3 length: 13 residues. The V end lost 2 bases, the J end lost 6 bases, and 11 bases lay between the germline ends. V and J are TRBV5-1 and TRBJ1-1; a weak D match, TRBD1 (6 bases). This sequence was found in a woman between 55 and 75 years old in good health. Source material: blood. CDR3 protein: CASSFSGDPEAFF. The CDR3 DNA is TGCGCCAGCAGCTTTTCAGGGGATCCTGAAGCTTTCTTT.